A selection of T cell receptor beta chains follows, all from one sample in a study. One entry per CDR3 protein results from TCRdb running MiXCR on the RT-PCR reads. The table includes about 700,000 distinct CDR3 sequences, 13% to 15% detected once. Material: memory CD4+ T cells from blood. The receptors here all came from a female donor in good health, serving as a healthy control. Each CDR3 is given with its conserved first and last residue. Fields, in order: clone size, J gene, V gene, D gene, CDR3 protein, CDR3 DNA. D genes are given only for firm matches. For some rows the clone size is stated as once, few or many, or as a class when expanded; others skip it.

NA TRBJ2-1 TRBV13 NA CASLPPGWICEQFF TGTGCCAGCCTGCCCCCGGGTTGGATATGTGAGCAGTTCTTC
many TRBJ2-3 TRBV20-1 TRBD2 CSAHLAGLAADTQYF TGCAGTGCCCATCTAGCGGGGTTGGCGGCAGATACGCAGTATTTT
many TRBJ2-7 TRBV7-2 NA CASSQYYEQYF TGTGCCAGCAGCCAATACTACGAGCAGTACTTC
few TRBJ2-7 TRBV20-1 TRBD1 CSASVGQGTYEQYF TGCAGTGCTAGCGTGGGACAGGGTACCTACGAGCAGTACTTC
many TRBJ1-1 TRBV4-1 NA CASSLTERAGTEAFF TGCGCCAGCAGCCTAACAGAAAGGGCGGGGACTGAAGCTTTCTTT
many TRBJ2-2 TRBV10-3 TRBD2 CAITWEGNTGELFF TGTGCCATCACTTGGGAGGGGAACACCGGGGAGCTGTTTTTT
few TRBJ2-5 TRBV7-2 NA CASSLRDYQETQYF TGTGCCAGCAGCTTAAGGGACTACCAAGAGACCCAGTACTTC
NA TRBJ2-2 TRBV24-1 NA CATGGPNTGELFF TGTGCCACCGGGGGGCCGAACACCGGGGAGCTGTTTTTT
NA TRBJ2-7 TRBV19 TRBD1 CASSTTTGYEQYF TGTGCCAGTAGTACAACGACAGGGTACGAGCAGTACTTC
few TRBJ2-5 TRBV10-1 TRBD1 CASSDPGTGEETQYF TGCGCCAGCAGTGACCCTGGGACAGGGGAGGAGACCCAGTACTTC
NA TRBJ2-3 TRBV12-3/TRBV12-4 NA CASSLQEVADTQYF TGTGCCAGCAGTTTACAGGAGGTCGCAGATACGCAGTATTTT
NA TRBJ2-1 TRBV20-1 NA CSAPPLGSSYNEQFF TGCAGTGCCCCCCCTTTGGGGAGCTCCTACAATGAGCAGTTCTTC
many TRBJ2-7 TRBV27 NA CASSRDRNSYEQYF TGTGCCAGCAGCCGCGACAGGAACTCCTACGAGCAGTACTTC
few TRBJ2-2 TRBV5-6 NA CASSLGLIRLGELFF TGTGCCAGCAGCCTGGGGCTTATAAGGCTCGGGGAGCTGTTTTTT
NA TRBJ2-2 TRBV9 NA CASSASFLGWGTGELFF TGTGCCAGCAGCGCATCCTTCCTAGGCTGGGGGACCGGGGAGCTGTTTTTT
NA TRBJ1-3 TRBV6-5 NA CASSYSWAATFSGNTIYF TGTGCCAGCAGTTACTCTTGGGCAGCAACCTTCTCTGGAAACACCATATATTTT
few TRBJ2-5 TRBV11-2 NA CASSFHRGSETQYF TGTGCCAGCAGCTTCCATAGGGGATCGGAGACCCAGTACTTC
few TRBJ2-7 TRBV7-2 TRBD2 CASSLTTSGANEQYF TGTGCCAGCAGCTTAACGACTAGCGGGGCTAACGAGCAGTACTTC
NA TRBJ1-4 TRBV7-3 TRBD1 CASSNGQGGKLFF TGTGCCAGCAGTAACGGACAGGGTGGAAAACTGTTTTTT
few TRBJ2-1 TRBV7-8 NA CASKASIGYNEQFF TGTGCCAGCAAAGCCAGTATCGGGTACAATGAGCAGTTCTTC
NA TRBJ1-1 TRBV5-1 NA CASSFGAANTEAFF TGCGCCAGCAGCTTCGGGGCAGCGAACACTGAAGCTTTCTTT
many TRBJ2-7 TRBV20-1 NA CSARGRDISSYEQYF TGCAGTGCTAGAGGTCGCGACATCAGCTCCTACGAGCAGTACTTC
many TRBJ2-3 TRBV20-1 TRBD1 CSARQGNTDTQYF TGCAGTGCTCGACAGGGAAACACAGATACGCAGTATTTT
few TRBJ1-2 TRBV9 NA CASSVDNNYGYTF TGTGCCAGCAGCGTTGACAATAACTATGGCTACACCTTC
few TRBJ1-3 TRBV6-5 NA CAAQKPTGSGNTIYF TGTGCCGCACAAAAGCCGACAGGTTCTGGAAACACCATATATTTT
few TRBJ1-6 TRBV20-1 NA CSARDTGPGNSPLHF TGCAGTGCTCGAGACACCGGGCCGGGAAATTCACCCCTCCACTTT
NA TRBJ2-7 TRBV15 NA CATSSYDRGAEQYF TGTGCCACCAGCAGTTACGACCGGGGGGCCGAGCAGTACTTC
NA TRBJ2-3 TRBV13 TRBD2 CASRGLAMVADTQYF TGTGCCAGCAGGGGACTAGCGATGGTTGCAGATACGCAGTATTTT
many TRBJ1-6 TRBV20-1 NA CSATSFRGSHNSPLHF TGCAGTGCTACTTCCTTTCGTGGGTCCCATAATTCACCCCTCCACTTT
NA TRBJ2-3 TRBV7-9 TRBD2 CASSPRLAGGTGDTQYF TGTGCCAGCAGCCCTAGACTAGCGGGAGGAACGGGGGATACGCAGTATTTT
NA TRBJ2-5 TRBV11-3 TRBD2 CASSRGGTSGQETQYF TGTGCCAGCAGCCGGGGGGGGACTAGCGGACAAGAGACCCAGTACTTC
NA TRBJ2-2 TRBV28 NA CASSELDREGGELFF TGTGCCAGCAGTGAGCTGGACAGGGAGGGCGGGGAGCTGTTTTTT
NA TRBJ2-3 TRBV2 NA CASRGWTTDTQYF TGTGCCAGCAGGGGCTGGACCACAGATACGCAGTATTTT
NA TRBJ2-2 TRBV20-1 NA CSARAAIAKETGELFF TGCAGTGCTAGAGCGGCGATAGCCAAGGAAACCGGGGAGCTGTTTTTT
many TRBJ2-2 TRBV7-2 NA CASSLQDTGELFF TGTGCCAGCAGCTTGCAGGACACCGGGGAGCTGTTTTTT
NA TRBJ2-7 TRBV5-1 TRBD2 CASSSWAGVNEQYF TGCGCCAGCAGCTCTTGGGCGGGAGTGAACGAGCAGTACTTC
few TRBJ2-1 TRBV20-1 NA CSAREILRQHNEQFF TGCAGTGCTAGAGAAATTTTGAGACAACACAATGAGCAGTTCTTC
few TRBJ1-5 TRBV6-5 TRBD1 CASSPRGRGQQPQHF TGTGCCAGCAGTCCCAGGGGCAGGGGGCAACAGCCCCAGCATTTT
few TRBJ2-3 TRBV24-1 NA CATSDPSLPTDTQYF TGTGCCACCAGTGACCCCTCCTTACCCACAGATACGCAGTATTTT
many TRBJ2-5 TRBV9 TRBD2 CASSPSSGQETQYF TGTGCCAGCAGCCCGTCTAGCGGGCAAGAGACCCAGTACTTC
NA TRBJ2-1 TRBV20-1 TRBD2 CSAGQTSGSYYNEQFF TGCAGTGCTGGACAGACTAGCGGGTCCTACTACAATGAGCAGTTCTTC
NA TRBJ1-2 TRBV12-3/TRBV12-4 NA CASVDSGTNYGYTF TGTGCCAGCGTGGATAGCGGGACGAACTATGGCTACACCTTC
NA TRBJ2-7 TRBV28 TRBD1 CASTQLGTGVVEQYF TGTGCCAGCACCCAATTGGGGACAGGTGTCGTCGAGCAGTACTTC
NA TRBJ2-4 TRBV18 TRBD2 CASSSVAGENIQYF TGTGCCAGCTCATCCGTAGCGGGGGAAAACATTCAGTACTTC
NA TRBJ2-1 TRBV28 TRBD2 CASVTSGLSYNEQFF TGTGCCAGCGTTACTAGCGGTCTCTCCTACAATGAGCAGTTCTTC